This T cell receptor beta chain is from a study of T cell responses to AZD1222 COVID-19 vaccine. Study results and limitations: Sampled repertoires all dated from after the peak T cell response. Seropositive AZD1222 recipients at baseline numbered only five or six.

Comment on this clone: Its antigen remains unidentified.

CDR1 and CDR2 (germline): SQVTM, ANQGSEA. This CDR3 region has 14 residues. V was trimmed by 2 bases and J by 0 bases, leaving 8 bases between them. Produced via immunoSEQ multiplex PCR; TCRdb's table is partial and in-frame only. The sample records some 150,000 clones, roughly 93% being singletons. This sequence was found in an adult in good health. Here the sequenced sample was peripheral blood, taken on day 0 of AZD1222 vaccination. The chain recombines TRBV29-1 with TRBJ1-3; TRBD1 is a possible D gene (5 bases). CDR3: CSVEQGPSGNTIYF. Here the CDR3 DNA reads TGCAGCGTTGAACAGGGACCCTCTGGAAACACCATATATTTT.